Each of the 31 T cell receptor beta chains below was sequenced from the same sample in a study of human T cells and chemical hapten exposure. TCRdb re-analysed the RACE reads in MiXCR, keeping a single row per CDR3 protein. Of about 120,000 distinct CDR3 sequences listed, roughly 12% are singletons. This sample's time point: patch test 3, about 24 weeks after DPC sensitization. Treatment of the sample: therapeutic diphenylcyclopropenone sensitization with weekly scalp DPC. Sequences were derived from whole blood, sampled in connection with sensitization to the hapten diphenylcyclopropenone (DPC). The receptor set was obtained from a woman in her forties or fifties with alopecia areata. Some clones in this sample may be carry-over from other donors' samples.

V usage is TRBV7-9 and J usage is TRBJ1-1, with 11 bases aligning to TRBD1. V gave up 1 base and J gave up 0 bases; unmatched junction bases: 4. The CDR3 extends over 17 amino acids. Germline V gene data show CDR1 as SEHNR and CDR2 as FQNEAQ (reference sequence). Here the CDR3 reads CASSLGGQGVMNTEAFF. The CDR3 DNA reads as TGTGCCAGCAGCTTAGGGGGACAGGGGGTAATGAACACTGAAGCTTTCTTT.

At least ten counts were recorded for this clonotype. CDR3 bases: TGCAGTGCTAGGGGGTCTAGCGGGTTCCGCGGCACAGATACGCAGTATTTT. Residues: CSARGSSGFRGTDTQYF. This chain joins TRBV20-1 and TRBJ2-3; 8 bases align to TRBD2. The length of the CDR3 is 17 residues. Germline loops: CDR1 DFQATT, CDR2 SNEGSKA (reference sequence). V dropped 3 bases and J dropped 1; count of bases not matched to a gene: 12.

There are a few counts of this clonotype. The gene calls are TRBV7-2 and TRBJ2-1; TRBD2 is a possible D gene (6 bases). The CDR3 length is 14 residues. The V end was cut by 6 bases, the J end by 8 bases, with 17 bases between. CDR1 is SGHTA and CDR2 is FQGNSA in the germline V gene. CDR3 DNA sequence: TGTGCCAGCAGAGTAGCGGTTTCGGCGGATGAGCAGTTCTTC. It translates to CASRVAVSADEQFF.

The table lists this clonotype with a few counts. DNA of the CDR3: TGTGCCAGCAGCCGGATTACTGTCGTCTCTGGAAACACCATATATTTT. It translates to CASSRITVVSGNTIYF. The chain couples TRBV6-1 to TRBJ1-3; D unresolved. V was clipped by 6 bases and J by 0 bases, with 15 bases between them. The CDR3 runs to 16 residues. The V gene's germline CDR1 is MNHNS and CDR2 SASEGT.

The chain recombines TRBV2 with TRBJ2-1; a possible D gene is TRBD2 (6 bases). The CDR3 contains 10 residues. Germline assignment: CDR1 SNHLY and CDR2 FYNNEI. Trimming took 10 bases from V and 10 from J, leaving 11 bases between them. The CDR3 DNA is TGTGCCACCCGGGGGAACGAGCAGTTCTTC. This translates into CATRGNEQFF.

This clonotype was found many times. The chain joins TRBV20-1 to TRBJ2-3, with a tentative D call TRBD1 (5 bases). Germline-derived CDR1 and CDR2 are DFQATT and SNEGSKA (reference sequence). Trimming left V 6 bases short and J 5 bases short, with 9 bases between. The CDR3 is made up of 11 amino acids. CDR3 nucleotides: TGCAGTGCCCATACAGGAGATACGCAGTATTTT. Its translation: CSAHTGDTQYF.

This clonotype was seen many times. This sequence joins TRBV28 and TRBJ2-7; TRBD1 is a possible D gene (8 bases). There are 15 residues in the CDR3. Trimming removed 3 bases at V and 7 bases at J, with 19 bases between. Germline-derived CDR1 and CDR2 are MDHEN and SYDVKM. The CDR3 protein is CASSLTPGQGGEQYF. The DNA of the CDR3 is TGTGCCAGCAGTTTGACCCCAGGACAGGGAGGGGAGCAGTACTTC. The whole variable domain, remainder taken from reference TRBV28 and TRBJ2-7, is DVKVTQSSRYLVKRTGEKVFLECVQDMDHENMFWYRQDPGLGLRLIYFSYDVKMKEKGDIPEGYSVSREKKERFSLILESASTNQTSMYLCASSLTPGQGGEQYFGPGTRLTVT.

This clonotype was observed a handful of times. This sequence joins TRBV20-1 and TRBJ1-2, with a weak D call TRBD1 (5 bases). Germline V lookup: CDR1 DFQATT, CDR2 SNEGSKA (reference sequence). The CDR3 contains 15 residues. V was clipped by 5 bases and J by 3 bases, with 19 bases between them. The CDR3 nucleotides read TGCAGTGCTGAGTCTCATCGGGGGTATGACTATGGCTACACCTTC. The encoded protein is CSAESHRGYDYGYTF.

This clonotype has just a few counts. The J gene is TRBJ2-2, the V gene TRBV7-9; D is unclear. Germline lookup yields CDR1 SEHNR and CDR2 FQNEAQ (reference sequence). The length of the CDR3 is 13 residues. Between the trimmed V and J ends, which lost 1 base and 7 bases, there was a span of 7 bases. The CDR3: CASSLGSLGELFF. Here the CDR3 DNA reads TGTGCCAGCAGCTTAGGTTCTCTCGGGGAGCTGTTTTTT.

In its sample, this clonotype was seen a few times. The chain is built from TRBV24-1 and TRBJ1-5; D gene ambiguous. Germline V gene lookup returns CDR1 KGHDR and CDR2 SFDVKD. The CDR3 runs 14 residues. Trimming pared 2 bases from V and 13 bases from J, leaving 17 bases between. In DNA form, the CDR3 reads TGTGCCACCAGTGATTCTAACGGCGCAGGCCCACAGCATTTT. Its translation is CATSDSNGAGPQHF.

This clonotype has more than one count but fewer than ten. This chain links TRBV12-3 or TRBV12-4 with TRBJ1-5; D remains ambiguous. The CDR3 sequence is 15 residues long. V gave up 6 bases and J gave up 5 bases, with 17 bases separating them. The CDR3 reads CASSPISGTYQPQHF. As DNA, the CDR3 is TGTGCCAGCAGCCCGATCTCAGGTACATATCAGCCCCAGCATTTT.

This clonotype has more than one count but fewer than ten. The CDR3 nucleotides read TGTGCCAGCAGTGAATATGGACTAGCGGGGGAAGAGCAGTTCTTC. Its protein is CASSEYGLAGEEQFF. The chain has TRBV25-1 and TRBJ2-1, with 13 positions matching TRBD2. In germline, CDR1 is MGHDK, CDR2 SYGVNS. V shed 0 bases and J 10 bases; nucleotides not matched to a gene: 3. This CDR3 has 15 amino acids.

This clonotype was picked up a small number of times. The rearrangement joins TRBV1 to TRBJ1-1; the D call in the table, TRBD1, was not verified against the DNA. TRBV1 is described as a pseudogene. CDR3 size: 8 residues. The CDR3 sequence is CTSRSPPF. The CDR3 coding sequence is TGCACCAGCCGCTCCCCCCCCTTT.

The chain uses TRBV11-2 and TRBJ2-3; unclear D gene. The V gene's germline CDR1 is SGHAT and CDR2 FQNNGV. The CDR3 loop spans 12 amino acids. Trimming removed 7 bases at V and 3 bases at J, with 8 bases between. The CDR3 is CASTATTDTQYF. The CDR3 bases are TGTGCCAGCACAGCGACAACAGATACGCAGTATTTT.

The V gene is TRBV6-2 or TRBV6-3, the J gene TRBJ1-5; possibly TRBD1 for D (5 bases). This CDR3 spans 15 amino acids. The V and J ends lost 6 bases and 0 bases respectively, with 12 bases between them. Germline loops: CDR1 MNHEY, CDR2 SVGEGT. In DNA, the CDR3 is TGTGCCAGCAGGAAGGGCGGGGCTAGCAATCAGCCCCAGCATTTT. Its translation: CASRKGGASNQPQHF.

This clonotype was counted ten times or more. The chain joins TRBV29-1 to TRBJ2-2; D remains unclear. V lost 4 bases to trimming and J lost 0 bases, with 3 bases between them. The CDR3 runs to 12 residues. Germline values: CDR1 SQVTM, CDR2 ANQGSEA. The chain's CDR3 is CSVGANTGELFF. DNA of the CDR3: TGCAGCGTTGGTGCGAACACCGGGGAGCTGTTTTTT.

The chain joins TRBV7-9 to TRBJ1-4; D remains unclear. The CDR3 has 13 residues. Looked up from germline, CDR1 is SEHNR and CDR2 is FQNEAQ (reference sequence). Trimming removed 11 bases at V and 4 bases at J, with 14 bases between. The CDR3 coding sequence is TGTGCCTTCATCGGGCAAAGTAATGAAAAACTGTTTTTT. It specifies CAFIGQSNEKLFF.

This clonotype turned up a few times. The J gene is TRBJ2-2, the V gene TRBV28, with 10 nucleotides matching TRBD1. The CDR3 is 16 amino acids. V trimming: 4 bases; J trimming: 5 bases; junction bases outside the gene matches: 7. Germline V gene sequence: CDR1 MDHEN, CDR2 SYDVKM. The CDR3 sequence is CASSWGDRGCTGELFF. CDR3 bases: TGTGCCAGCAGTTGGGGGGACAGGGGTTGTACCGGGGAGCTGTTTTTT.

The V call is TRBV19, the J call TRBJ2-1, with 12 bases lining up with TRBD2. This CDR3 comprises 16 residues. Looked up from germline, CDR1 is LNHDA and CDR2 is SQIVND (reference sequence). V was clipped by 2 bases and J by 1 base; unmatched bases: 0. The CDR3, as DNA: TGTGCCAGTAGTATAACTAGCGGGGGGTCCTACAATGAGCAGTTCTTC. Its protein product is CASSITSGGSYNEQFF.

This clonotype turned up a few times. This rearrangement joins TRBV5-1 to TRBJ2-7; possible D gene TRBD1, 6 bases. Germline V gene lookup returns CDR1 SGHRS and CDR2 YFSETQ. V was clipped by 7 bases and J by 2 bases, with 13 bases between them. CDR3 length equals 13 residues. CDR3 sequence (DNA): TGCGCCAGCGCCCGGACAGAGACCTACGAGCAGTACTTC. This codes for CASARTETYEQYF.

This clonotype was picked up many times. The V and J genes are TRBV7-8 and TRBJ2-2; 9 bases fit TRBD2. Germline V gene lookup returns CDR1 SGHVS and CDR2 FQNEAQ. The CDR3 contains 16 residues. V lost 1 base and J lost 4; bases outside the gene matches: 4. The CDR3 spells CASSLGSGRITGELFF. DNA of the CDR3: TGTGCCAGCAGCTTAGGGAGCGGGAGGATCACCGGGGAGCTGTTTTTT.

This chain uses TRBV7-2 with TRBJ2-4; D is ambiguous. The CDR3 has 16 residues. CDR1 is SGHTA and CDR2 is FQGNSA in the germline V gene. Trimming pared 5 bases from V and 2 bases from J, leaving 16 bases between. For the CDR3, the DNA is TGTGCCAGCAGCACCCGTCCTACCTCCCCCAAAAACATTCAGTACTTC. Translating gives CASSTRPTSPKNIQYF.

The CDR3, as DNA: TGTGCCAGCAGCGTAGTGACTGAAGCTTTCTTT. Protein product: CASSVVTEAFF. This rearrangement joins TRBV9 to TRBJ1-1; D not resolved. V lost 0 bases to trimming and J lost 5 bases, with 2 bases between them. In germline, CDR1 is SGDLS, CDR2 YYNGEE. This CDR3 spans 11 amino acids. Looking up the rest from reference TRBV9 and TRBJ1-1 gives the full variable domain: DSGVTQTPKHLITATGQRVTLRCSPRSGDLSVYWYQQSLDQGLQFLIQYYNGEERAKGNILERFSAQQFPDLHSELNLSSLELGDSALYFCASSVVTEAFFGQGTRLTVV.

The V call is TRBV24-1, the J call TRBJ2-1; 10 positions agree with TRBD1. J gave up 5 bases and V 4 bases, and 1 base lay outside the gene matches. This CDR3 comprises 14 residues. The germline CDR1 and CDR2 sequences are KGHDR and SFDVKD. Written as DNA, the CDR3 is TGTGCCACCAGTGAGGGACAGGGGAACAATGAGCAGTTCTTC. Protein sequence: CATSEGQGNNEQFF.

This CDR3 is CASRFGGGNQPQHF. DNA of the CDR3: TGTGCCAGCAGGTTTGGGGGCGGCAATCAGCCCCAGCATTTT. The chain combines TRBV12-3 or TRBV12-4 with TRBJ1-5, with D maybe TRBD1 (6 bases). Trimming removed 6 bases at V and 2 bases at J, with 11 bases between. This CDR3 contains 14 residues.

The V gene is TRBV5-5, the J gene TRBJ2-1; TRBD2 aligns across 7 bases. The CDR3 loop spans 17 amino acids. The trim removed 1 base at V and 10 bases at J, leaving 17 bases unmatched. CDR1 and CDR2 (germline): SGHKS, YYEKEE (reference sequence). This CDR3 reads CASSLLPGTTQRGEQFF. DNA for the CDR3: TGTGCCAGCAGCTTGTTGCCCGGGACTACCCAACGGGGAGAGCAGTTCTTC.

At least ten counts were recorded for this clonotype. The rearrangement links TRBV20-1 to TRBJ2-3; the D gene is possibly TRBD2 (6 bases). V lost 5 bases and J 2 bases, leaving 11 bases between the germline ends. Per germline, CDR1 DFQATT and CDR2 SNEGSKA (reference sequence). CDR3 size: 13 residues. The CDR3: CSARGAFTDTQYF. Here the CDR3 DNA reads TGCAGTGCTCGCGGGGCTTTCACAGATACGCAGTATTTT.

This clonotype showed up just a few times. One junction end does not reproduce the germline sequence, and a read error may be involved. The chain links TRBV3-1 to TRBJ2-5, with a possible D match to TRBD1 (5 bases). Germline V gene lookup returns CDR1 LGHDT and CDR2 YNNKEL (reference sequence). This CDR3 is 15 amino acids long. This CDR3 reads CASGTGAALGEAQYF. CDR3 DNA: TGTGCCAGCGGAACTGGGGCTGCGCTAGGAGAGGCCCAGTACTTC.

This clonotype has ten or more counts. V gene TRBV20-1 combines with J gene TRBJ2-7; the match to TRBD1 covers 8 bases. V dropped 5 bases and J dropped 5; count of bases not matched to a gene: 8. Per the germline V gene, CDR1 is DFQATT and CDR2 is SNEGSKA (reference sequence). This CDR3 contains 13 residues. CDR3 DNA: TGCAGTGCTCCCAGGACAGGGAGAGACGAGCAGTACTTC. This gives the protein CSAPRTGRDEQYF.

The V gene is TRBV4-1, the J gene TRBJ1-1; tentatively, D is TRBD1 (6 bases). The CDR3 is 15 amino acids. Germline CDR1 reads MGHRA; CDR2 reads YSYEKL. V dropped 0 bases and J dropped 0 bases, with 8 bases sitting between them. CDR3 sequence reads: CASSQEQGMNTEAFF. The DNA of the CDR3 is TGCGCCAGCAGCCAAGAGCAGGGGATGAACACTGAAGCTTTCTTT.

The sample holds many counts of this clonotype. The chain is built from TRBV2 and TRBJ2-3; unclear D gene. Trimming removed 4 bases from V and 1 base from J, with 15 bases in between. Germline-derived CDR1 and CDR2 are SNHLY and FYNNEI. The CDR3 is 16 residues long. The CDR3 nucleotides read TGTGCCAGCAGTGTTTTAGGTGGCACCGGCACAGATACGCAGTATTTT. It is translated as CASSVLGGTGTDTQYF. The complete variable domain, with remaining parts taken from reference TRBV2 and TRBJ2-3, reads EPEVTQTPSHQVTQMGQEVILRCVPISNHLYFYWYRQILGQKVEFLVSFYNNEISEKSEIFDDQFSVERPDGSNFTLKIRSTKLEDSAMYFCASSVLGGTGTDTQYFGPGTRLTVL.